These T cell receptor beta chains were read from a single sample in a study of CD8+CD57+ T cells in acquired aplastic anemia. TCRdb analysed the reads with MiXCR anew, one entry per CDR3 protein. The table lists some 210,000 distinct CDR3 sequences, over 55% of them singletons. The sample consisted of sorted CD4+, CD8+, or CD8+CD57+ T cells (not recorded which) from PBMCs. The origin of the receptors is a human donor in good health. Both conserved end residues are part of each CDR3. A D gene is named only where the DNA matches it firmly. The size entry is marked missing in some rows and otherwise reads once, few, many or a size class.

abundance,v_gene,j_gene,d_gene,CDR3nt,CDR3aa
.,TRBV5-8,TRBJ2-1,.,TGTGCCAGCAGCTGGACAGTCCATGAGCAGTTCTTC,CASSWTVHEQFF
.,TRBV24-1,TRBJ2-7,TRBD1,TGTGCCACCAGTCAGGGGGCCTACGAGCAGTACTTC,CATSQGAYEQYF
many,TRBV2,TRBJ2-1,TRBD2,TGTGCCAGCCCTCCCCTAGCGGGAGAAGGGCACAATGAGCAGTTCTTC,CASPPLAGEGHNEQFF
.,TRBV4-1,TRBJ2-2,.,TGCGCCAGCAGCCACCTACACGGCACCGGGGAGCTGTTTTTT,CASSHLHGTGELFF
few,TRBV7-2,TRBJ2-7,TRBD2,TGTGCCAGCAGCCACGGACTAGCACTCTACGAGCAGTACTTC,CASSHGLALYEQYF
many,TRBV6-1,TRBJ2-5,TRBD1,TGTGCCAGCAGTGAAGGGACAGGGGTAGAGACCCAGTACTTC,CASSEGTGVETQYF
.,TRBV2,TRBJ2-3,.,TGTGCCAGCGGACTGGAGGCTATGAGGACAGATACGCAGTATTTT,CASGLEAMRTDTQYF
many,TRBV28,TRBJ2-7,.,TGTGCCAGCAGTTTGGGTGTGGGCAGGCCTTACGAGCAGTACTTC,CASSLGVGRPYEQYF
.,TRBV20-1,TRBJ2-7,.,TGCAGTGCTAGAGATACGAAGGAGTCCTACGAGCAGTACTTC,CSARDTKESYEQYF
many,TRBV4-1,TRBJ1-1,.,TGCGCCAGCAGCTACTCAGGGGTCATGAACACTGAAGCTTTCTTT,CASSYSGVMNTEAFF
many,TRBV13,TRBJ1-6,.,TGTGCCAGCAGCTTAACCAGCTCCTATAATTCACCCCTCCACTTT,CASSLTSSYNSPLHF
.,TRBV2,TRBJ1-1,TRBD1,TGTGCCACGAATCCGCGGACAGGCAACACTGAAGCTTCCTTT,CATNPRTGNTEASF
once,TRBV2,TRBJ2-1,TRBD2,TGTGCCGGGGCGTGGACTAGCGGGAGGGCCTCAGACTACAATGAGCAGTTCTTC,CAGAWTSGRASDYNEQFF
many,TRBV7-6,TRBJ2-1,.,TGTGCCAGCAGCCACACAATTGAGGATCACAATGAGCAGTTCTTC,CASSHTIEDHNEQFF
.,TRBV5-6,TRBJ1-1,.,TGTGCCAGCAGCCCCGGGACCATTGGGGACACTGAAGCTTTCTTT,CASSPGTIGDTEAFF
many,TRBV16,TRBJ1-2,.,TGTGCCAGCAGCCAATCCTCCAACTATGGCTACACCTTC,CASSQSSNYGYTF
many,TRBV20-1,TRBJ1-1,.,TGCAGTGCTAGAGATCTCGACGGACTTGAAGCTTTCTTT,CSARDLDGLEAFF
.,TRBV7-6,TRBJ2-7,TRBD2,TGTGCCAGCAGCGCCACTAGCGACACTGCCTACGAGCAGTACTTC,CASSATSDTAYEQYF
.,TRBV29-1,TRBJ2-2,.,TGCAGCGCAGGGAGTAGGGAAAACACCGGGGAGCTGTTTTTT,CSAGSRENTGELFF
.,TRBV2,TRBJ2-3,TRBD2,TGTGCCAGCCGCCAGGGGACTAGCGGGGTTCAGGGTACGCAGTATTTT,CASRQGTSGVQGTQYF
.,TRBV7-2,TRBJ1-2,TRBD1,TGTGCCAGCAGCTCCAACAGGGGGCTGAGTGGTAACTATGGCTACACCTTC,CASSSNRGLSGNYGYTF
.,TRBV7-3,TRBJ2-5,.,TGTGCCAGCAGCTTAGTAGCGGTCCAAGAGACCCAGTACTTC,CASSLVAVQETQYF
many,TRBV3-1,TRBJ2-7,.,TGTGCCAGCGGGGCGCCTGGCTACGAGCAGTACTTC,CASGAPGYEQYF
many,TRBV27,TRBJ2-5,.,TGTGCCAGCAGTTTGGGGGGTCCCCAGTACTTC,CASSLGGPQYF
many,TRBV11-2,TRBJ1-1,TRBD1,TGTGCCAGCAGCTTGGGACAGGGGAAAAGAAACACTGAAGCTTTCTTT,CASSLGQGKRNTEAFF
once,TRBV29-1,TRBJ2-3,TRBD1,TGCAGCGTTGAAAGGGCAGGGGGCTCAGATACGCAGTATTTT,CSVERAGGSDTQYF
.,TRBV7-8,TRBJ2-7,.,TGTGCCAGCAGCTTAGCCAGGGGCGGGGCCGAGCAGTACTTC,CASSLARGGAEQYF